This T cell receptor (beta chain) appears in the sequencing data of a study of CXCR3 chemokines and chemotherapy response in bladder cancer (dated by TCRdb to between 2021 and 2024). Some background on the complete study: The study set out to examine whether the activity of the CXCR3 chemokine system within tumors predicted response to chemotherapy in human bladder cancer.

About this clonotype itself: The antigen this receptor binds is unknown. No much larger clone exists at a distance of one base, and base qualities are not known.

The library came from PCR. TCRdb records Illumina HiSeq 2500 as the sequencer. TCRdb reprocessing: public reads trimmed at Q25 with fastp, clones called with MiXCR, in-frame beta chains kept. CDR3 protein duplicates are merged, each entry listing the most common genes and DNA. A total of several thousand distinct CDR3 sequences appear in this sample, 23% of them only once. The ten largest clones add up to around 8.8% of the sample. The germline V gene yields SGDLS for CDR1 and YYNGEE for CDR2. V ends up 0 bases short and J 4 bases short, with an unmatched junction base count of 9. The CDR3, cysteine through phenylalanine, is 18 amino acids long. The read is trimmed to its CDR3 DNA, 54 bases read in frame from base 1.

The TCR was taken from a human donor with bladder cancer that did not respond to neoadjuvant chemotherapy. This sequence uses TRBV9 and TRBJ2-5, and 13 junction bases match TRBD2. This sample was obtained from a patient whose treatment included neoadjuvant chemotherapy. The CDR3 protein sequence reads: CASSVGTSGGRGGETQYF. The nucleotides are TGTGCCAGCAGCGTAGGGACTAGCGGGGGCCGAGGGGGAGAGACCCAGTACTTC. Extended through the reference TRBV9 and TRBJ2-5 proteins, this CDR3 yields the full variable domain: DSGVTQTPKHLITATGQRVTLRCSPRSGDLSVYWYQQSLDQGLQFLIQYYNGEERAKGNILERFSAQQFPDLHSELNLSSLELGDSALYFCASSVGTSGGRGGETQYFGPGTRLLVL.